This T cell receptor (beta chain) was sequenced for a study of esophageal squamous cell carcinoma tumors listed by TCRdb under 2021. Background for the entire study: Patients were split into immuno relation high and low groups by principal component analysis with K-means clustering of immunohistochemical T-cell and checkpoint marker values. TCR sequencing was performed on ten or so patients, consisting of five randomly selected high immuno relation cases and five background-matched low immuno relation cases. The study aimed to assess TCR repertoire diversity and shared TCR repertoires of T cells within the tumor environment of esophageal squamous cell carcinoma. Across the approximately nine cases, 1,700,000 or so TCRalpha and 1 million to 1.3 million TCRbeta total reads were obtained, of which roughly 32,000 and 35,000 were unique. A wider cohort of roughly 54 surgically treated esophageal squamous cell carcinoma patients in Japan was included, comprising about 20 high and 30 or so low immuno relation cases.

Patients who received neoadjuvant chemotherapy or who lacked clinical information were excluded from enrollment. All of the TCR-sequenced cases shown were male, and each had a subtotal esophagectomy with 2- or 3-field lymphadenectomy. RNA was extracted from bulk tumor tissue sections with a Qiagen AllPrep kit, without T-cell sorting. Small sections of surgically resected tumor tissue were stored in RNAlater reagent at -80°C until RNA extraction. To prepare the library, 5' RACE was applied. A PCR using KAPA HiFi with TCRalpha or TCRbeta constant-region primers and a P20EA primer was followed by a nested second PCR with CA2 or CB2. TCR genes were amplified by unbiased adaptor ligation RT-PCR, with reverse transcription by Superscript III and a polyT18-containing BSL-18E primer. Once second-strand synthesis and blunting were done, the P10EA/P20EA adaptor was ligated onto the 5' end of the cDNA, and NotI digestion came next. The first and second PCRs ran roughly 19 cycles of 98°C for 20 s, 65°C for 30 s and 72°C for 1 min. The Nextera XT Index kit v2 Set A was used to index the amplicons, which were then pooled in equimolar amounts and quantified with a Qubit 2.0 Fluorometer. Sequencing was carried out on the Illumina MiSeq platform with 2x300 bp paired-end reads. The study's own analysis went as follows. V and J genes were assigned to reads on the basis of highest identity to IMGT reference sequences using Repertoire Genesis software ver.1.0. The CDR3 region was defined as running from Cys104 to Phe118 plus Gly119 and was then translated, while a unique sequence read was defined by a distinct combination of V, J and CDR3 amino acids. A shared V|J combination was chosen only when it reached significance in both a Fisher's exact test in edgeR and a Mann Whitney U test. Repertoire dissimilarity index was computed with the R rdi package after removing singletons and bootstrapping 500 repertoire combinations. TCRdb reprocessed the public reads (quality trimming at Q25 with fastp, clone calling with MiXCR) and kept in-frame beta chains. A single entry per CDR3 protein holds the most common genes and DNA from its merged rows. The V and J calls, along with clone size, are taken from TCRdb and not from the paper's own processing. The sample data list roughly 5,000 distinct CDR3 sequences, and approximately 23% of these were observed just once. The top ten clonotypes cover around 30% of the sample.

The CDR3 has 14 amino acids, counting the end cysteine and phenylalanine. CDR3 DNA only is kept here, 42 bases in frame from base 1. Trimming takes 3 bases off V and 5 bases off J; junction bases not matched to a gene: 4. Beyond this particular receptor, the publication reports: Because TCRalpha and TCRbeta chains were sequenced separately, chain pairing and the antigens recognized remained unknown. Under 30 TRAV|TRAJ and more than 20 TRBV|TRBJ combinations, including TRAV13-1|TRAJ22 and TRBV7-9|TRBJ2-7, appeared to be shared among high immuno relation cases. TCR repertoire analysis included only a few cases, and CDR3 clonotype-level investigation was not performed. The high immuno relation group had higher significant repertoire counts, although the two groups did not differ in total TCR repertoire counts. About 30% of the 10 cases showed a single dominant TCRalpha VJ recombination with apparently reduced TCRalpha diversity. Given the large variation in the TCRalphabeta repertoire, the shared V|J recombination candidates might have been chosen by chance.

Within its sample, this clonotype is medium-sized (0.01 to 0.1%). Its antigen has not been determined. The sample holds no much larger clone one base away, and base qualities are not on file. Recombination connected TRBV12-3 or TRBV12-4 to TRBJ2-1; 7 central bases correspond to TRBD2. The TCR originated in a man between 50 and 79 years old with esophageal squamous cell carcinoma. Sequencing input: tumor tissue. The CDR3 amino acid sequence is: CASSFWRENNEQFF. The DNA sequence follows: TGTGCCAGCAGTTTCTGGCGGGAGAACAATGAGCAGTTCTTC.